The sequence of this T cell receptor beta chain was determined in a study of shared clonotypes between healthy human individuals (dated by TCRdb to 2018 to 2021). The study in broad terms: A couple of women and a few men aged 18 to 49 years were included in the cohort. For each donor, CD4 naive and CD4 memory were each run on three plates, CD8 naive on two plates, and CD8 memory on one plate. The study deeply sequenced blood TCR repertoires of about 5 healthy adults to estimate repertoire size and the extent of clonotype sharing between individuals. Libraries were prepared and TCR repertoires were sequenced by different laboratories using diverse techniques, in order to increase sequencing depth and limit assay-specific biases. Between about 0.9 and 8.9 billion PBMCs per donor were obtained by leukapheresis. What the authors observed across the whole study: Estimated clonotype richness was generally larger for naive than for memory subsets. The genetic and exposure-history diversity represented was limited by the small number of donors. Higher generation probabilities were observed for clonotypes shared by all four sorted-subset donors than for non-shared clonotypes. About 5% of naive CD4, 3.5% of naive CD8, around 2.3% of memory CD4, and over 0.35% of memory CD8 clonotypes were shared across four donors. Pairwise subsampling led to the expectation that sequencing depth would affect the degree of clonotype sharing among donors. Incomplete sequencing was indicated by rarefaction of sorted-subset datasets, despite the large sequencing depth. Only blood was sampled, and tissue TCR repertoires likely differ from those in blood.

Healthy HIV-negative adults with no recently reported acute infections or vaccinations were included as donors. All donors were Caucasian adults living in Nashville, Tennessee, USA. CD8 memory samples consisted of magnetically selected CD45RO+ cells combined with CCR7-negative CD45RA+ effector memory (TemRA) cells. After blood collection by leukapheresis, PBMCs were isolated using Ficoll-Histopaque density gradient centrifugation and then cryopreserved in the vapor phase of liquid nitrogen. Analytical flow cytometry was used to check the purity and quantity of each magnetically sorted T cell population. Genomic DNA was isolated from each sorted fraction and quantified by UV absorbance on a Nanodrop 2000c. The CDR3 runs 15 residues from the cysteine to the phenylalanine. The kept DNA is CDR3 alone, 45 bases in frame from the first base. CDR1 MNHEY and CDR2 SVGAGI were looked up in the germline V gene. From V the trimming removes 4 bases and from J it removes 5 bases, while the gene matches leave 7 bases of the junction unaccounted for.

TCR CDR3 regions were amplified from genomic DNA by multiplex PCR using the deep immunoSEQ assay. Genomic DNA extracted from each cell subset was distributed evenly over all wells of several immunoSEQ 96-well plates, and each plate served as one replicate. For sorted subsets, roughly 0.2 ug genomic DNA, equal to tens of thousands of T cell genomes, was loaded into each replicate PCR. Purified libraries were measured with a Qubit 3.0 fluorometer, size-checked on a Bioanalyzer 2100, and measured again with the KAPA Library Quantification kit. Every immunoSEQ 96-well plate was sequenced on a separate single-read 150-cycle Illumina NextSeq 550 flow cell. The original pipeline was this. Because the immunoSEQ output held only junctional sequences and lacked quality scores, the filtering could not match the filtering applied to full-length reads. Sequences were annotated with PyIR, a Python wrapper for IgBLAST v1.9, using IMGT germline references to assign V/J genes and CDR3. Reads were filtered out if the reads had weak V/J assignments (E-value above 1e-6), no CDR3, stop codons, out-of-frame junctions, or ambiguous translated residues. V3J clonotypes were defined by identical inferred V gene, J gene, and CDR3 amino acid sequence. To compute the percentage overlap between repertoires, the number of shared unique clonotypes was divided by the size of the smaller repertoire. RTK rarefaction, the Chao1 estimator, and Recon v2.1 estimates of unobserved clonotypes were used to assess repertoire richness. For all TCRbeta clonotypes obtained by the gDNA method from four donors, generation probabilities were computed with OLGA. Here the immuneACCESS table is served through TCRdb, limited to in-frame sequences with V and J called. Missing clones are a known gap in these copies; in checked studies unresolved V genes cover under half, and the rest lacks a known reason. From that table come the V and J calls and clone size; the DNA was used to work out D and trimming. The sample table contains roughly 660,000 clones; only one count was recorded for roughly 88% of them. The ten largest make up 34% of the sample.

Points on this clone: Its antigen target is currently unknown. Base-call qualities are not available, and no considerably larger clone is one nucleotide away.

The sequenced material came from memory CD8+ T cells from PBMCs. The cell subset or site label on this specimen signifies: CD45RO+ cells pooled with CCR7-negative TemRA cells. This TCR derives from a man aged 18 to 29 in good health. Some clones in this sample may be carry-over from other donors' samples. Rearrangement joined TRBV6-5 to TRBJ2-4, with 8 bases aligning to TRBD2. CDR3 reads: CASSSLPGGENIQYF. The nucleotides are TGTGCCAGCAGTTCGCTTCCGGGAGGGGAAAACATTCAGTACTTC.